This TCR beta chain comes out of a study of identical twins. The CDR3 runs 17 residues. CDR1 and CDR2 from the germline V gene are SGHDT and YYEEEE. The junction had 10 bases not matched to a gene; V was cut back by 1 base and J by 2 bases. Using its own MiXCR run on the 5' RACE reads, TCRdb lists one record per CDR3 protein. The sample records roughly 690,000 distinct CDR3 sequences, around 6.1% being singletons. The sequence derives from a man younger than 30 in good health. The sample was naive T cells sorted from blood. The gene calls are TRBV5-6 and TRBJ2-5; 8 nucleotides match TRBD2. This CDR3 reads CASSLLFAGGNQETQYF. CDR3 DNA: TGTGCCAGCAGCTTGCTATTTGCGGGAGGTAATCAAGAGACCCAGTACTTC.